This TCR beta chain was sequenced in a study of molecular identifiers for immune sequencing clone quantification. Study results and caveats: Barcodes shared by identical TCR molecules could lead to underestimated sizes of highly expanded clones.

Note on this clonotype: The antigen is unknown.

A single record per CDR3 protein comes from TCRdb applying MiXCR to the PCR reads. The sample lists 490,000 or so distinct CDR3 sequences, 20% to 25% seen once, with approximately 0.84% in the top ten. From germline, CDR1 is SGHDT and CDR2 YYEEEE. The CDR3 is 19 amino acids. With 4 bases clipped from V and 0 bases from J, the junction kept 17 bases outside the gene matches. The source of this sequence is a human donor in good health. Some libraries in this study had Jurkat cell RNA spiked in. The chain is built from TRBV5-6 and TRBJ2-7, with 9 bases fitting TRBD2. Sequencing used naive CD8+ T cells from blood, with Jurkat cell RNA spiked in. Sample subset: FACS-sorted CD8+CD4-CCR7+CD45RA+ naive T cells. CDR3 DNA: TGTGCCAGCAGCGCGGCCGAGACTAGCGGAAGGGAGGCCTCCTACGAGCAGTACTTC. Translation: CASSAAETSGREASYEQYF.